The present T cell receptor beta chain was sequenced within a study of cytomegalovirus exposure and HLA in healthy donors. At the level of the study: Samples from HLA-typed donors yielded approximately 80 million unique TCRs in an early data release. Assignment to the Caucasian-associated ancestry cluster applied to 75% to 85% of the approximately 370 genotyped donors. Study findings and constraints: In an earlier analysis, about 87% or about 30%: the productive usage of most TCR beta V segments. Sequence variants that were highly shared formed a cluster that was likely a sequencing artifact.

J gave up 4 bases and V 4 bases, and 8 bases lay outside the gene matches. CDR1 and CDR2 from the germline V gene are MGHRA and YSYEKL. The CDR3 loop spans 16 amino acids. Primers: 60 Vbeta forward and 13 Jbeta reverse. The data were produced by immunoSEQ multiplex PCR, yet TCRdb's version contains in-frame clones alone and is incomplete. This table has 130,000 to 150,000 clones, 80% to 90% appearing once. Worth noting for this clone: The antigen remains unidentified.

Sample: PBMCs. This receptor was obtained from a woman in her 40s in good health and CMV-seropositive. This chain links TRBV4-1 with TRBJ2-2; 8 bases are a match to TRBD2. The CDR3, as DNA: TGCGCCAGCAGCCTCTCGGGGGGGCCGATCACCGGGGAGCTGTTTTTT. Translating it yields CASSLSGGPITGELFF.